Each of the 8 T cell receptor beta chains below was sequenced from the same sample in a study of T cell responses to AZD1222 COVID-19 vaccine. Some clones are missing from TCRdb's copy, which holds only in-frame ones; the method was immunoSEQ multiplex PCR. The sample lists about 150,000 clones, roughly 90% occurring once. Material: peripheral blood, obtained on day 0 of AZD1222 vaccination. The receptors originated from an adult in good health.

The DNA of the CDR3 is TGTGCCAGCAGCTTTGCTGACTATGGCTACACCTTC. Its protein is CASSFADYGYTF. The genes are TRBV5-6 and TRBJ1-2; D is unclear. The V and J ends lost 2 bases and 3 bases respectively, with 5 bases between them. The CDR3 has 12 amino acids. The germline V gene encodes CDR1 SGHDT and CDR2 YYEEEE.

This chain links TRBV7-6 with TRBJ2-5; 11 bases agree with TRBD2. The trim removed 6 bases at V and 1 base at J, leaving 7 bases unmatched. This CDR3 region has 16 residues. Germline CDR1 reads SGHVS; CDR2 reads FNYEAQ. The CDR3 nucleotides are TGTGCCAGCAGTCTGACTAGCGGGGCCTCCCAAGAGACCCAGTACTTC. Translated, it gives CASSLTSGASQETQYF.

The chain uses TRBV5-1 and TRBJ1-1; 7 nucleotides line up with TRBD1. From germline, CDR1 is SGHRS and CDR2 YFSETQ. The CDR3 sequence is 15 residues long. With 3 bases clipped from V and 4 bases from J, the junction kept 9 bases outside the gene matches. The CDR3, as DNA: TGCGCCAGCAGCTGGGGGACAGAAGGTCTCACTGAAGCTTTCTTT. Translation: CASSWGTEGLTEAFF.

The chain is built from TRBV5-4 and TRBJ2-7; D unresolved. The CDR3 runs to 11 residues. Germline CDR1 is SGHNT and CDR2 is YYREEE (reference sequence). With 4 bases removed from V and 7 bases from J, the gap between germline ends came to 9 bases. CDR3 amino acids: CASSQGTEQYF. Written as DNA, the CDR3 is TGTGCCAGCAGCCAAGGTACAGAGCAGTACTTC.

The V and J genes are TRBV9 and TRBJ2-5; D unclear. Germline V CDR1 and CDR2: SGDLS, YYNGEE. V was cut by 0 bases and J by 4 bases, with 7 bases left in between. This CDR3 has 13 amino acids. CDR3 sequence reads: CASSVDIGETQYF. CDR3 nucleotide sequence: TGTGCCAGCAGCGTAGACATCGGAGAGACCCAGTACTTC.

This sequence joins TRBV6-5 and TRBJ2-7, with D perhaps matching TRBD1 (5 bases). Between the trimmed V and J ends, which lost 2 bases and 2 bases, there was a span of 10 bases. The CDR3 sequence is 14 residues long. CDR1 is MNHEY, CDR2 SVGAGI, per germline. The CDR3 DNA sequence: TGTGCCAGCAGTTACGCTCCAGGGCCCTACGAGCAGTACTTC. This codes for CASSYAPGPYEQYF.

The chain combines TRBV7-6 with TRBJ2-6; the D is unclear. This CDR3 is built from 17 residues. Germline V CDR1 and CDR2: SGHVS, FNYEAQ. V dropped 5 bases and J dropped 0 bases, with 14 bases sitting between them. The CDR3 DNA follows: TGTGCCAGCAGCCCTGCTAGGCCCTTCTCTGGGGCCAACGTCCTGACTTTC. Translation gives CASSPARPFSGANVLTF.

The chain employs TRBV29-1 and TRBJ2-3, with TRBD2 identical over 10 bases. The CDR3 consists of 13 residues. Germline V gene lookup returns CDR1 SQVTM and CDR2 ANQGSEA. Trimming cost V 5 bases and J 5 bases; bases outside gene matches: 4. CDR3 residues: CSVSGTSEDTQYF. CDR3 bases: TGCAGCGTTTCCGGGACTAGCGAAGATACGCAGTATTTT.